The following is a TCR beta chain sequence with its context. The data belong to a study of CD8+ T cells in alopecia areata. cDNA reverse transcribed from extracted RNA served as the sequencing template. Assay: immunoSEQ multiplex PCR; the TCRdb copy retains only in-frame clones and omits some. The sample includes roughly 64,000 clones, 44% seen only once; the top ten take roughly half. Peripheral blood, together with lesional scalp punch biopsies, was collected from alopecia areata patients. This CDR3 contains 14 residues. Unmatched junction bases numbered 3, after V lost 4 bases and J lost 0 bases. Germline V gene data show CDR1 as SNHLY and CDR2 as FYNNEI.

Material: NKG2D-low CD8+ T cells sorted from blood. The chain is built from TRBV2 and TRBJ2-7; 7 bases are shared with TRBD1. This receptor was obtained from a human donor with alopecia areata. The CDR3 nucleotides read TGTGCCAGCAGTGGGGGACAGAACTCCTACGAGCAGTACTTC. Amino acids: CASSGGQNSYEQYF.